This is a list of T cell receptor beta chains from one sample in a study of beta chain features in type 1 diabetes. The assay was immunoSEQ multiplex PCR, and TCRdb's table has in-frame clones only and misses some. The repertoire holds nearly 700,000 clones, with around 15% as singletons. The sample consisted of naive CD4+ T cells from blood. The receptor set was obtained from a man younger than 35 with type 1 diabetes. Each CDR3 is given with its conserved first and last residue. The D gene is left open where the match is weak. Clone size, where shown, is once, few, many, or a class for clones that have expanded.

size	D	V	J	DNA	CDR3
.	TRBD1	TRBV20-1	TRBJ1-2	TGCAGTTCGGGACAGGGCGGTGGCTACACCTTC	CSSGQGGGYTF
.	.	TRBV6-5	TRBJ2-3	TGTGCCAGCAGTTACGGGCAGTCTTACACAGATACGCAGTATTTT	CASSYGQSYTDTQYF
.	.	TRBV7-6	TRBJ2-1	TGTGCCAGCAGCCCCGAGGACGCGAGGGGAACCAATGAGCAGTTCTTC	CASSPEDARGTNEQFF
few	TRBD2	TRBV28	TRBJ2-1	TGTGCCAGCACCCAGCGGGGGGTTTACAATGAGCAGTTCTTC	CASTQRGVYNEQFF
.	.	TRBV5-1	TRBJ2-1	TGCGCCAGCAGCTTGGCCTCATCCAATGAGCAGTTCTTC	CASSLASSNEQFF
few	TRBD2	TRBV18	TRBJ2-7	TGTGCCAGCTCACCACCGGGACTAGCGGGAACCTACGAGCAGTACTTC	CASSPPGLAGTYEQYF
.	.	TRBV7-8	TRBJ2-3	TGTGCCAGCAGCTCCTGGGAGGCAGCTACGCAGTATTTT	CASSSWEAATQYF
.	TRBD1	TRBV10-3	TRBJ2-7	TGTGCCATCAGTGAGGGGGACAGGCAGTACTTC	CAISEGDRQYF
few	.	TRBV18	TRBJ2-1	TGTGCCAGCTCACCGGGGGGACGAAGCTACAATGAGCAGTTCTTC	CASSPGGRSYNEQFF
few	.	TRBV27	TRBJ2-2	TGTGCCAGCAGAAGGGCGGGCACCGGGGAGCTGTTTTTT	CASRRAGTGELFF
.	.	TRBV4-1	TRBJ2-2	TGCGCCAGCAGCCAGGGACAAAACACCGGGGAGCTGTTTTTT	CASSQGQNTGELFF
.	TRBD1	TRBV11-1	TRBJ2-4	TGTGCCAGCAGCTTGGGGAGGACAGGGAAAGTGAACATTCAGTACTTC	CASSLGRTGKVNIQYF
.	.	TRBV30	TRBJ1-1	TGTGCCTGGACAAGCGACGCACAAGGGGAAGCTTTCTTT	CAWTSDAQGEAFF
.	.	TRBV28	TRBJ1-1	TGTGCCAGCAGTTCCCCCCAGGGTTGGGGCACTGAAGCTTTCTTT	CASSSPQGWGTEAFF
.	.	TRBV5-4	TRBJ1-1	TGTGCCAGCAGCTTGGGGGGTTCGGGGACTGAAGCTTTCTTT	CASSLGGSGTEAFF
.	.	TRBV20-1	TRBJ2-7	TGCAGTGCTCCGTGGGCATTCGAGCAGTACTTC	CSAPWAFEQYF
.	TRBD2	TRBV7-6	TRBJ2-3	TGTGCCAGCAGCCCCTTACGTATCACTAGCGGGGGGACAGATACGCAGTATTTT	CASSPLRITSGGTDTQYF
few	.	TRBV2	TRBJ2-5	TGTGCCATCCAAAGGGGGGCTTCACAAGAGACCCAGTACTTC	CAIQRGASQETQYF
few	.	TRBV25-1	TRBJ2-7	TGTGCCAGCAGTGAATATTTGCGTAACGAGCAGTACTTC	CASSEYLRNEQYF
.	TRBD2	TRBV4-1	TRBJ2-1	TGCGCCAGCAGCCAAGAGGAGGGACTAGCGGGGAGCAATGAGCAGTTCTTC	CASSQEEGLAGSNEQFF
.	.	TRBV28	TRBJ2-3	TGTGCCAGCATGAGGGCAACGCAGTATTTT	CASMRATQYF
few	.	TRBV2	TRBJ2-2	TGTGCCAGCAGTGCGGACAGCGCGAACACCGGGGAGCTGTTTTTT	CASSADSANTGELFF
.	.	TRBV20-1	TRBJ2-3	TGCAGTGCTACTAGCACAGATACGCAGTATTTT	CSATSTDTQYF
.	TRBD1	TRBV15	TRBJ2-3	TGTGCCACCAGCAGAGCTGGGGGACAGTATGAAGATACGCAGTATTTT	CATSRAGGQYEDTQYF
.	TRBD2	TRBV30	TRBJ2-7	TGTGCCGGATCCCAGCGGGGGCCCTACGAGCAGTACTTC	CAGSQRGPYEQYF
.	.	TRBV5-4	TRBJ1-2	TGTGCCAGCAGTTCCGGCGTACAGGAAGCTAACTATGGCTACACCTTC	CASSSGVQEANYGYTF
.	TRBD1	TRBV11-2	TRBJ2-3	TGTGCCAGCAGCTTAGTAGCCCCCGACAGGGCCCGCGGCCCAGATACGCAGTATTTT	CASSLVAPDRARGPDTQYF
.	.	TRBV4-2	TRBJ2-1	TGTGCCAGCAGCCAAGATCTCTTGGGAACCTACAATGAGCAGTTCTTC	CASSQDLLGTYNEQFF
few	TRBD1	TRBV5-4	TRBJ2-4	TGTGCCAGCAGCACCGGGACAGAAAACATTCAGTACTTC	CASSTGTENIQYF
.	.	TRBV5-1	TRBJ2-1	TGCGCCAGCAGCTCGATATCATCCAATGAGCAGTTCTTC	CASSSISSNEQFF
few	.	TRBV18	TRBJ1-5	TGTGCCAGCTCCCTCCGGGACAACAATCAGCCCCAGCATTTT	CASSLRDNNQPQHF
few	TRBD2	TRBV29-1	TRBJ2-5	TGCAGCTCACGGCGGGGGGCCCAAGAGACCCAGTACTTC	CSSRRGAQETQYF
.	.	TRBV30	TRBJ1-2	TGTGCCTGGGGTCTGTCACAGGGAGCCCATGGCTACACCTTC	CAWGLSQGAHGYTF
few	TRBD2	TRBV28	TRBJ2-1	TGTGCCAGCAGTTTAGGCGGGGGGAGCTCCTACAATGAGCAGTTCTTC	CASSLGGGSSYNEQFF
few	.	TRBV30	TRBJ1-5	TGTGCCTGGAGTCCCACGCAGGGAGATCAGCCCCAGCATTTT	CAWSPTQGDQPQHF